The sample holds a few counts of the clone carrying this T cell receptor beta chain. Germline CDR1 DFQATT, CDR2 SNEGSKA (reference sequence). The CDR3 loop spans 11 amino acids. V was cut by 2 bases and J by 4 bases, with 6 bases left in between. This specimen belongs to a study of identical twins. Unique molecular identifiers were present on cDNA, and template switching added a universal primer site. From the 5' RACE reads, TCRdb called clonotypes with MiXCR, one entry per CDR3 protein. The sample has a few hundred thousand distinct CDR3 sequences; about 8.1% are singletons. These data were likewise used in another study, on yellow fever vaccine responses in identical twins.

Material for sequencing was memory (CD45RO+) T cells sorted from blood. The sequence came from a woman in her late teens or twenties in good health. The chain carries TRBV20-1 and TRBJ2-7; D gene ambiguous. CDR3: CSARNGYEQYF. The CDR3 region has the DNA TGCAGTGCTAGAAATGGGTACGAGCAGTACTTC.